This TCR beta chain was documented in a study of blood T cell repertoires in COVID-19. Only in-frame clones appear in the TCRdb table, and some are missing; sequencing was by immunoSEQ multiplex PCR. The sample contains about 340,000 clones, roughly 90% of which appear only once. The sequence came from a woman in her 70s with COVID-19, enrolled during active disease. Sequenced material: peripheral blood.

For the CDR3, the DNA is TGTGCCAGCAGCTTTGAACAGGGATGGACCCAGTACTTC. It encodes CASSFEQGWTQYF. V and J are TRBV7-9 and TRBJ2-5, with a weak D call TRBD1 (6 bases). Deletions cut 3 bases from V and 7 bases from J, with 12 bases between. Germline assignment: CDR1 SEHNR and CDR2 FQNEAQ (reference sequence). This CDR3 comprises 13 residues.